The rows below give T cell receptor beta chains drawn from one sample of a study of beta chain features in type 1 diabetes. Sequenced by immunoSEQ multiplex PCR; TCRdb stores in-frame clones only, minus some. The table shows more than 250,000 clones, with approximately 15% occurring only once. Source material: naive CD4+ T cells from blood. The source of these receptors is a man between 18 and 29 years old with type 1 diabetes. The CDR3 runs from the conserved cysteine through the conserved F or W. A D gene is named only where the DNA matches it firmly. Only some rows state a clone size, as once, few, many or a class for expanded clones.

d_call	clone_size	v_call	j_call	cdr3_aa	cdr3_nt
NA	NA	TRBV5-6	TRBJ2-7	CASSLGTPYEQYF	TGTGCCAGCAGCTTGGGGACACCATACGAGCAGTACTTC
NA	few	TRBV6-1	TRBJ1-5	CASSSRGGNQPQHF	TGTGCCAGCAGCTCCAGAGGTGGCAATCAGCCCCAGCATTTT
TRBD2	NA	TRBV2	TRBJ2-1	CASSTGTSSRNEQFF	TGTGCCAGCAGTACCGGGACTAGCAGCCGTAATGAGCAGTTCTTC
TRBD1	few	TRBV6-5	TRBJ2-7	CASSEDRAPYEQYF	TGTGCCAGCAGTGAGGACAGGGCTCCCTACGAGCAGTACTTC
NA	NA	TRBV4-3	TRBJ2-7	CASSLEGGGGYEQYF	TGCGCCAGCAGCCTAGAGGGGGGAGGGGGCTACGAGCAGTACTTC
NA	few	TRBV20-1	TRBJ2-1	CSPHPGNEQFF	TGCAGTCCACACCCCGGGAATGAGCAGTTCTTC
NA	once	TRBV9	TRBJ2-1	CASSEGTTPGNEQFF	TGTGCCAGCAGCGAGGGGACAACCCCGGGCAATGAGCAGTTCTTC
NA	few	TRBV5-1	TRBJ2-5	CASSSWGEETQYF	TGCGCCAGCAGCTCCTGGGGGGAAGAGACCCAGTACTTC
TRBD2	few	TRBV9	TRBJ2-7	CASSVVPSGGTHEQYF	TGTGCCAGCAGCGTAGTTCCTAGCGGGGGGACCCACGAGCAGTACTTC
TRBD2	few	TRBV15	TRBJ2-1	CATSRGWVAGGPSEQFF	TGTGCCACCAGCAGAGGCTGGGTAGCGGGGGGTCCCTCTGAGCAGTTCTTC
TRBD2	NA	TRBV28	TRBJ2-7	CASSYSSGGTYEQYF	TGTGCCAGCAGTTATTCTAGCGGGGGGACCTACGAGCAGTACTTC
NA	few	TRBV27	TRBJ2-1	CASSSSSYNEQFF	TGTGCCAGCAGTTCGAGCTCCTACAATGAGCAGTTCTTC
NA	NA	TRBV6-6	TRBJ2-5	CATRLETQYF	TGTGCCACGCGCCTAGAGACCCAGTACTTC
TRBD1	NA	TRBV30	TRBJ2-5	CARSTGGEETQYF	TGTGCCAGGTCAACAGGGGGCGAAGAGACCCAGTACTTC
NA	few	TRBV15	TRBJ2-3	CATSRESAGGTQYF	TGTGCCACCAGCAGAGAGTCGGCCGGAGGTACGCAGTATTTT
NA	few	TRBV18	TRBJ1-2	CASSPLDGSYGYTF	TGTGCCAGCTCACCACTTGACGGGAGCTATGGCTACACCTTC
NA	NA	TRBV19	TRBJ1-6	CASSIRGAGPSPPLHF	TGTGCCAGTAGTATCCGTGGGGCAGGGCCAAGTCCACCCCTCCACTTT
NA	NA	TRBV28	TRBJ2-2	CASSSHRGGRGGELFF	TGTGCCAGCAGTTCCCATAGGGGGGGCCGTGGCGGGGAGCTGTTTTTT
TRBD1	NA	TRBV5-4	TRBJ2-7	CASRGGQGSVYEQYF	TGTGCCAGCAGGGGAGGACAGGGGTCCGTATACGAGCAGTACTTC
TRBD2	few	TRBV7-2	TRBJ2-1	CASSLTSGSRSEQFF	TGTGCCAGCAGCCTCACTAGCGGGAGTCGTAGTGAGCAGTTCTTC
TRBD2	NA	TRBV29-1	TRBJ2-1	CSVALPGLARSEQFF	TGCAGCGTCGCCCTCCCGGGACTAGCAAGAAGTGAGCAGTTCTTC
TRBD2	few	TRBV7-2	TRBJ2-1	CASSLSSGAEQFF	TGTGCCAGCAGCTTATCGAGCGGGGCTGAGCAGTTCTTC
NA	few	TRBV4-3	TRBJ1-2	CASSSTGPGGYTF	TGCGCCAGCAGCTCCACAGGGCCGGGTGGCTACACCTTC
TRBD1	NA	TRBV5-1	TRBJ2-7	CASSMLQGAGEQYF	TGCGCCAGCAGCATGCTACAGGGGGCGGGCGAGCAGTACTTC
NA	few	TRBV27	TRBJ1-2	CASSLSGGWGGYTF	TGTGCCAGCAGTTTATCGGGGGGTTGGGGGGGCTACACCTTC
NA	NA	TRBV18	TRBJ2-1	CASSPQPSGNEQFF	TGTGCCAGCTCACCACAACCGTCGGGGAATGAGCAGTTCTTC
NA	NA	TRBV7-9	TRBJ1-2	CASSPRIVRGDGYTF	TGTGCCAGCAGCCCCCGAATTGTTCGGGGGGATGGCTACACCTTC
NA	few	TRBV28	TRBJ2-1	CASSLAGGEFF	TGTGCCAGCAGTTTAGCCGGAGGAGAGTTCTTC
TRBD1	NA	TRBV19	TRBJ1-1	CASSSRGLYTEAFF	TGTGCCAGTAGTAGCAGGGGGCTGTACACTGAAGCTTTCTTT
TRBD1	NA	TRBV7-9	TRBJ2-5	CASSSGQVSVLVGETQYF	TGTGCCAGCAGCTCCGGACAGGTCTCCGTCTTAGTGGGAGAGACCCAGTACTTC
TRBD1	few	TRBV10-3	TRBJ2-2	CAIAGQATNTGELFF	TGTGCCATCGCGGGACAGGCAACGAACACCGGGGAGCTGTTTTTT
NA	NA	TRBV10-3	TRBJ1-1	CAISELHQGLVTEAFF	TGTGCCATCAGTGAGCTACACCAGGGGTTGGTCACTGAAGCTTTCTTT
NA	few	TRBV5-1	TRBJ1-5	CASSSPRGIGNNQPQHF	TGCGCCAGCAGCTCCCCCCGAGGGATTGGGAACAATCAGCCCCAGCATTTT
TRBD2	NA	TRBV18	TRBJ2-3	CASSPTSGSTDTQYF	TGTGCCAGCTCACCGACTAGCGGAAGCACAGATACGCAGTATTTT
NA	NA	TRBV5-1	TRBJ2-7	CASSLTAGHYEQYF	TGCGCCAGCAGCTTGACAGCGGGCCACTACGAGCAGTACTTC
TRBD2	NA	TRBV9	TRBJ2-7	CASSAQATSGRYEQYF	TGTGCCAGCAGCGCTCAAGCCACTAGCGGACGCTACGAGCAGTACTTC
NA	NA	TRBV30	TRBJ1-1	CAWSVRRSGTEAFF	TGTGCCTGGAGTGTACGACGGTCGGGGACTGAAGCTTTCTTT
TRBD1	few	TRBV2	TRBJ2-7	CASIWDRGSYEQYF	TGTGCCAGCATCTGGGACAGGGGATCGTACGAGCAGTACTTC
NA	NA	TRBV20-1	TRBJ2-1	CSAEAQQFF	TGCAGTGCCGAAGCCCAGCAGTTCTTC
TRBD1	NA	TRBV7-9	TRBJ2-3	CASSSRVTGGEKSTDTQYF	TGTGCCAGCAGCTCGAGGGTGACAGGGGGCGAAAAAAGCACAGATACGCAGTATTTT